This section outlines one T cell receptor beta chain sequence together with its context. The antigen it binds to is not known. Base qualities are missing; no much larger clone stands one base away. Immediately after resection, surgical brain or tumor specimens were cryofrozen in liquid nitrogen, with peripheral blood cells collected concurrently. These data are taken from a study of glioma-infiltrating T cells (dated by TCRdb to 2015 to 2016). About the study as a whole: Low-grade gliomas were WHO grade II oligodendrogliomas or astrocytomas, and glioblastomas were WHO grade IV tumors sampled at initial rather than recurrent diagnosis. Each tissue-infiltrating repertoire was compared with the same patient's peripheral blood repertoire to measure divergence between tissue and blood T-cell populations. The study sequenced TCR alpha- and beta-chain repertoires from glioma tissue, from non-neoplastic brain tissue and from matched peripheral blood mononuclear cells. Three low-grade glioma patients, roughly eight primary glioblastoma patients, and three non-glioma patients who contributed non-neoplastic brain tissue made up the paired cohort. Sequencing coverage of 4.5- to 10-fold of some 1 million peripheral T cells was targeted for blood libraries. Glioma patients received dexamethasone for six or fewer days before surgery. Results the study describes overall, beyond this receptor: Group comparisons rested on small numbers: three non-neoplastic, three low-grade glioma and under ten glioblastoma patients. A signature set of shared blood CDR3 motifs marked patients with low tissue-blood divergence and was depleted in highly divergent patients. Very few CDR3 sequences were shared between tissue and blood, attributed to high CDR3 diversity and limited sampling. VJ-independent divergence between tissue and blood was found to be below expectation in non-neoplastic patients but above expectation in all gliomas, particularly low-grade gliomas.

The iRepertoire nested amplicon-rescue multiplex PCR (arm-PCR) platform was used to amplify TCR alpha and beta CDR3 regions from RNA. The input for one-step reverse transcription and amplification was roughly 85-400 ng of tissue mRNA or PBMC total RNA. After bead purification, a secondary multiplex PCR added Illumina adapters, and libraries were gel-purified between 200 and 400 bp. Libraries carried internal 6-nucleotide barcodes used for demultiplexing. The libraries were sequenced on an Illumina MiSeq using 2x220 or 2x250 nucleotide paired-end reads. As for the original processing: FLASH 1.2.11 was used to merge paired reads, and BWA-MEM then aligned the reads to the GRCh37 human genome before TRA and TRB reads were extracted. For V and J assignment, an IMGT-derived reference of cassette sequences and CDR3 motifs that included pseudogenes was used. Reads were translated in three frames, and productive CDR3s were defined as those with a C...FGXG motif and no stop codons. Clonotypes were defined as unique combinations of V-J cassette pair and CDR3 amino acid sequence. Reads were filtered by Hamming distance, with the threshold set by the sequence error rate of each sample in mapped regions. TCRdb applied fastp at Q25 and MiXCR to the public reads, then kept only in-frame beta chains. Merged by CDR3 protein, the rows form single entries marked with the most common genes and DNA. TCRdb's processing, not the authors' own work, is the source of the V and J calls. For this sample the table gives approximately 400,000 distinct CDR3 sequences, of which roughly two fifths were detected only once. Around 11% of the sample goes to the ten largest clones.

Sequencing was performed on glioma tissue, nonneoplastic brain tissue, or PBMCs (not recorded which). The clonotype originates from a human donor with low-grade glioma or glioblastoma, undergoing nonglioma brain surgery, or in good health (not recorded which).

The CDR3 corresponds to CASSLGLVPYNEQFF. The DNA reads TGTGCCAGCAGCTTGGGACTAGTTCCCTACAATGAGCAGTTCTTC. The rearrangement combines TRBV7-9 with TRBJ2-1; 8 of the junction bases match TRBD2. Spanning cysteine to phenylalanine, the CDR3 consists of 15 amino acids. The read is trimmed to its CDR3 DNA, 45 bases read in frame from base 1. The CDR1 and CDR2 encoded by the germline V gene (reference sequence) are SEHNR and FQNEAQ. V is pruned by 3 bases and J by 2 bases, leaving 3 bases of the junction without a gene match.